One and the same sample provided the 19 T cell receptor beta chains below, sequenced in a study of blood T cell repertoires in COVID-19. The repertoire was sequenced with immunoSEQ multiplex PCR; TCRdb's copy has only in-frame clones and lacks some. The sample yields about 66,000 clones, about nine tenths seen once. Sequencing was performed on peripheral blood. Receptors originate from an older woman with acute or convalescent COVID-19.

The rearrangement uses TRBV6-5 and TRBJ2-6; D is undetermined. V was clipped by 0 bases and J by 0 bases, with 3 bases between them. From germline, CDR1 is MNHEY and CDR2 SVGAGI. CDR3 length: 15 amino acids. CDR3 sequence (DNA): TGTGCCAGCAGTTACTCTAGCTCTGGGGCCAACGTCCTGACTTTC. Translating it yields CASSYSSSGANVLTF.

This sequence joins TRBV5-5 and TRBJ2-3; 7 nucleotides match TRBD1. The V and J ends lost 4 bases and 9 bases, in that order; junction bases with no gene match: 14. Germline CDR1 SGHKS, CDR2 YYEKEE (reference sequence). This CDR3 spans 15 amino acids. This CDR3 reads CASSPRYGQVLTQYF. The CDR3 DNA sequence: TGTGCCAGCAGCCCAAGATATGGACAGGTATTAACGCAGTATTTT.

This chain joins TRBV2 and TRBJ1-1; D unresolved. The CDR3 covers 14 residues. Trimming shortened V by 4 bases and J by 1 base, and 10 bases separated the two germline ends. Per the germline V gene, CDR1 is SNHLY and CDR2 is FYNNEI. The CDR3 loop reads CASSGGEWNTEAFF. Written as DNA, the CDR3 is TGTGCCAGCAGTGGAGGAGAATGGAACACTGAAGCTTTCTTT.

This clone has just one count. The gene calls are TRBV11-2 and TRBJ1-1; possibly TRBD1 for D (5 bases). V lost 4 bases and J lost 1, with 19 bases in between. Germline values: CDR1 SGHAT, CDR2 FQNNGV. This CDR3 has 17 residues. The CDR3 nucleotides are TGTGCCAGCAGCTACCTGGGGTGGGGGGTCGCGAACACTGAAGCTTTCTTT. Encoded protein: CASSYLGWGVANTEAFF.

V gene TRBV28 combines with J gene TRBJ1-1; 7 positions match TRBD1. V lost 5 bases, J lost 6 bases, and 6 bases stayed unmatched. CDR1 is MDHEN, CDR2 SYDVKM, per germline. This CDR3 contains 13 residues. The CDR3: CASSPRQGAEAFF. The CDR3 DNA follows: TGTGCCAGCAGTCCAAGACAGGGAGCTGAAGCTTTCTTT.

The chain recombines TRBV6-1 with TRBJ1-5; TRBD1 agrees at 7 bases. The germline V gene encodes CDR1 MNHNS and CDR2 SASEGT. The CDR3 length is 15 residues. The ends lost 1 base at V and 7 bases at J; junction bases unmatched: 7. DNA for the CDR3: TGTGCCAGCAGTGAAGTAAGGGGACAGTTCCAGCCCCAGCATTTT. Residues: CASSEVRGQFQPQHF.

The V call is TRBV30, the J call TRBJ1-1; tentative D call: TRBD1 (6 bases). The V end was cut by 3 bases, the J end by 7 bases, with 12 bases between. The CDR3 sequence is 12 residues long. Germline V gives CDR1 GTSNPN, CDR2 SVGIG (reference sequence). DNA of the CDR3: TGTGCCTGGAGAGGGGGGGCTCTTGAAGCTTTCTTT. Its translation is CAWRGGALEAFF.

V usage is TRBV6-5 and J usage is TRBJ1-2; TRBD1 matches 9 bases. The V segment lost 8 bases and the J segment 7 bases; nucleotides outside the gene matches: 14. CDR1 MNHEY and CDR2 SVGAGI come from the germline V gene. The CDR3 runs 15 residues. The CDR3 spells CASALQKTGGGGYTF. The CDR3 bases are TGTGCCAGCGCCCTCCAAAAGACAGGGGGTGGTGGCTACACCTTC.

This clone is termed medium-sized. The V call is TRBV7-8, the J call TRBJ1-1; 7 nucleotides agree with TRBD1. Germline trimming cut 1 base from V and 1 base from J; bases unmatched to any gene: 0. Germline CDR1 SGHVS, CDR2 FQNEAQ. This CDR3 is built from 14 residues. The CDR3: CASSLGTGNTEAFF. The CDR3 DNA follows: TGTGCCAGCAGCTTAGGGACAGGGAACACTGAAGCTTTCTTT.

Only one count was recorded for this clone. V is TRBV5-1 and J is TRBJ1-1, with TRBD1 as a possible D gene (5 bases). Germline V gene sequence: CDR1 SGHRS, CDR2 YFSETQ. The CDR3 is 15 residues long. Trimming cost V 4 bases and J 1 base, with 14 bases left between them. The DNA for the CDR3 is TGCGCCAGCAGCCTGCTCAGGGTGAGGAACACTGAAGCTTTCTTT. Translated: CASSLLRVRNTEAFF.

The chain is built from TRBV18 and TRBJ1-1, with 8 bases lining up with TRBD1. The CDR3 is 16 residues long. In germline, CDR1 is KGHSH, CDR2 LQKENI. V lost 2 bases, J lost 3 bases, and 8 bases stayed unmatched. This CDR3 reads CASSPFTGGSDTEAFF. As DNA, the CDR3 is TGTGCCAGCTCACCATTCACAGGGGGGTCAGACACTGAAGCTTTCTTT.

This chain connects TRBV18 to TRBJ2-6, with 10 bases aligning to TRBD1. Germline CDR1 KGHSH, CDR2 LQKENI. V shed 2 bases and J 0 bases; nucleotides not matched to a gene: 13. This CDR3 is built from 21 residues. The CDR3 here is CASSPISGQGMFGSGANVLTF. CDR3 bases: TGTGCCAGCTCACCAATATCGGGACAGGGGATGTTTGGCTCTGGGGCCAACGTCCTGACTTTC.

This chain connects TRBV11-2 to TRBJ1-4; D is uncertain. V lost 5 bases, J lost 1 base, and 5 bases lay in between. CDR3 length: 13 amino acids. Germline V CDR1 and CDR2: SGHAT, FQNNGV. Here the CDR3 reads CASSPQTNEKLFF. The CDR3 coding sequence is TGTGCCAGCAGCCCCCAAACTAATGAAAAACTGTTTTTT.

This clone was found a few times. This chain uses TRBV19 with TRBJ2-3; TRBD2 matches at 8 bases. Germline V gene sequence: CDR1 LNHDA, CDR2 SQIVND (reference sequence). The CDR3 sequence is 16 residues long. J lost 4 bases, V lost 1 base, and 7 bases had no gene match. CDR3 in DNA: TGTGCCAGTAGTATAGGAGGGAGACTAGCGCCAGATACGCAGTATTTT. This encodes CASSIGGRLAPDTQYF.

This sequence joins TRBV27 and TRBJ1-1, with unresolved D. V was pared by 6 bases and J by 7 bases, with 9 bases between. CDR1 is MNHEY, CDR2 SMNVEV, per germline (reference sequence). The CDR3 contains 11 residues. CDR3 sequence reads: CASSSTYEAFF. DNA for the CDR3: TGTGCCAGCAGCTCAACCTATGAAGCTTTCTTT.

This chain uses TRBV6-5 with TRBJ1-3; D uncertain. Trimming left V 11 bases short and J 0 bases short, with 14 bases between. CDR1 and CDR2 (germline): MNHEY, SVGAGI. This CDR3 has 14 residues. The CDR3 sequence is CAARRTISGNTIYF. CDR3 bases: TGTGCCGCCCGGAGGACTATCTCTGGAAACACCATATATTTT.

For the CDR3, the DNA is TGTGCCAGCAGTGTTAGTAGGGGGTATTACGAGCAGTACTTC. Amino acids: CASSVSRGYYEQYF. The chain links TRBV2 to TRBJ2-7, with a possible D match to TRBD1 (6 bases). Germline values: CDR1 SNHLY, CDR2 FYNNEI. This CDR3 spans 14 amino acids. Trimming pared 4 bases from V and 4 bases from J, leaving 14 bases between.

The CDR3 loop reads CASRQELYGYTF. CDR3 DNA: TGTGCCAGCAGACAGGAACTCTATGGCTACACCTTC. V gene TRBV6-5 combines with J gene TRBJ1-2; D might be TRBD1 (5 bases). Trimming pared 6 bases from V and 4 bases from J, leaving 9 bases between. CDR3 length: 12 residues. The germline V gene has CDR1 MNHEY and CDR2 SVGAGI.

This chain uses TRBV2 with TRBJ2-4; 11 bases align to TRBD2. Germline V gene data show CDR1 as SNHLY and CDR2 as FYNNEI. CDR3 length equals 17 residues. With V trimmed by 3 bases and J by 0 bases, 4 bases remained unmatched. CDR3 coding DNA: TGTGCCAGCAGTGACCCGACTAGCGGGGTAGCCAAAAACATTCAGTACTTC. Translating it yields CASSDPTSGVAKNIQYF.